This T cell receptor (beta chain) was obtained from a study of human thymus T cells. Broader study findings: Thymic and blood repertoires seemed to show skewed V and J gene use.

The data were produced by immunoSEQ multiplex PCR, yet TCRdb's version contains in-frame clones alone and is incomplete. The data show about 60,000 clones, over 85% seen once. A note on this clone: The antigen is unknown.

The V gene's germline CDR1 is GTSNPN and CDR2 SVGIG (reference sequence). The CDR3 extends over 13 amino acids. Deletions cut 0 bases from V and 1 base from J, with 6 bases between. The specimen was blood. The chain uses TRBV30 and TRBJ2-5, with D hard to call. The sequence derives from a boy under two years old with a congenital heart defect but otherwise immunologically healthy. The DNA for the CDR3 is TGTGCCTGGAGTGTAGGGATCCAAGAGACCCAGTACTTC. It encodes CAWSVGIQETQYF.